This T cell receptor beta chain was documented in a study of control samples from healthy donors and cancer patients. The CDR3 is 15 amino acids. The V and J ends lost 0 bases and 8 bases, in that order; junction bases with no gene match: 7. CDR1 is MNHEY and CDR2 is SMNVEV in the germline V gene (reference sequence). The method was immunoSEQ multiplex PCR; TCRdb's version includes in-frame clones alone and lacks a portion of them. The sample consists of approximately 150,000 clones, approximately 94% of them appearing once. The sample comprised blood. This chain links TRBV27 with TRBJ2-7, with TRBD2 identical over 10 bases. The clonotype comes from a woman aged 18-29 years in good health. CDR3 protein: CASSLSTSGFRKQYF. In DNA form, the CDR3 reads TGTGCCAGCAGTTTATCGACTAGCGGGTTTCGGAAGCAGTACTTC.